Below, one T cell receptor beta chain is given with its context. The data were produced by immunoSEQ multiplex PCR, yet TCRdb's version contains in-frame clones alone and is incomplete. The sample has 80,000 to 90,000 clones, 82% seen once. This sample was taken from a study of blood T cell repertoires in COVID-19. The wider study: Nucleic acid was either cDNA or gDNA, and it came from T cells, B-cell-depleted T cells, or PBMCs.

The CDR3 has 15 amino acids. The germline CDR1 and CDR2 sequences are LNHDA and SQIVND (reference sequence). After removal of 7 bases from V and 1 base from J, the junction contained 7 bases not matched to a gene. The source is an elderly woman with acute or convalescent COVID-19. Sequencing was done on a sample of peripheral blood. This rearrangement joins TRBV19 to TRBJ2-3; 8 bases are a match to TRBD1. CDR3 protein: CASTIQGVGTDTQYF. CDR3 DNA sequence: TGTGCCAGTACCATACAGGGGGTCGGCACAGATACGCAGTATTTT.